What follows are 17 T cell receptor beta chains derived from one specimen sequenced in a study of blood T cell repertoires in COVID-19. Libraries were prepared by immunoSEQ multiplex PCR; TCRdb keeps only in-frame clonotypes and omits some of them. The table lists roughly 150,000 clones, 83% of them singletons, with about 1.9% in the top ten. Sequencing was carried out using peripheral blood. The receptor source for this set is a woman aged 80 or older with acute or convalescent COVID-19.

This clone was detected only a few times. The V and J genes are TRBV5-6 and TRBJ1-2; D is uncertain. The CDR3 runs 14 residues. V lost 5 bases and J 4 bases, leaving 15 bases between the germline ends. Germline V gives CDR1 SGHDT, CDR2 YYEEEE. Written as DNA, the CDR3 is TGTGCCAGCAGTACCGCCCTCGTGAGCTATGGCTACACCTTC. It yields the protein CASSTALVSYGYTF.

Only one count was recorded for this clone. The V and J genes are TRBV6-2 or TRBV6-3 and TRBJ2-2; the D gene is possibly TRBD1 (6 bases). Trimming removed 0 bases from V and 5 bases from J, with 16 bases in between. Germline V lookup: CDR1 MNHEY, CDR2 SVGEGT. The length of the CDR3 is 17 residues. CDR3 bases: TGTGCCAGCAGTTACTCGGGCAGGGGAGTTAGGACCGGGGAGCTGTTTTTT. It is translated as CASSYSGRGVRTGELFF.

The gene calls are TRBV7-6 and TRBJ1-1; the D is unclear. The CDR3 is 14 residues long. The V end was cut by 5 bases, the J end by 0 bases, with 10 bases between. Germline V gene data show CDR1 as SGHVS and CDR2 as FNYEAQ. CDR3 amino acids: CASSPEHMNTEAFF. The CDR3 bases are TGTGCCAGCAGCCCAGAACACATGAACACTGAAGCTTTCTTT.

The V and J genes are TRBV7-9 and TRBJ1-2, with D possibly matching TRBD1 (6 bases). Germline CDR1 SEHNR, CDR2 FQNEAQ (reference sequence). This CDR3 has 13 amino acids. V was clipped by 7 bases and J by 3 bases, with 12 bases between them. CDR3 region: CASNNDRYYGYTF. CDR3 nucleotide sequence: TGTGCCAGCAACAACGACAGGTACTATGGCTACACCTTC.

This clone has more than one count but fewer than ten. The chain links TRBV11-2 to TRBJ2-7; 7 nucleotides match TRBD1. Germline trimming cut 0 bases from V and 5 bases from J; bases unmatched to any gene: 7. The CDR3 runs to 15 residues. Looked up from germline, CDR1 is SGHAT and CDR2 is FQNNGV. The CDR3 DNA reads TGTGCCAGCAGCTTAGATCCCGGCGGACAGGACGAGCAGTACTTC. This translates into CASSLDPGGQDEQYF.

This chain connects TRBV4-3 to TRBJ1-1; no clear D. Germline values: CDR1 LGHNA, CDR2 YSLEER. The CDR3 has 14 residues. V lost 0 bases to trimming and J lost 3 bases, with 8 bases between them. The chain's CDR3 is CASSQDRGHTEAFF. CDR3 nucleotides: TGCGCCAGCAGCCAAGATCGAGGGCACACTGAAGCTTTCTTT.

The chain is built from TRBV24-1 and TRBJ2-5; tentatively, D is TRBD1 (6 bases). The CDR3 spans 16 residues. Germline CDR1 reads KGHDR; CDR2 reads SFDVKD. Between the trimmed V and J ends, which lost 1 base and 1 base, there was a span of 12 bases. In DNA form, the CDR3 reads TGTGCCACCAGTGATTTCAGTGGACAGCTCCAAGAGACCCAGTACTTC. This sequence encodes CATSDFSGQLQETQYF.

J is TRBJ1-1 and V is TRBV20-1, with no clear D. This CDR3 contains 15 residues. Trimming took off 6 bases at V and 5 bases at J, with 22 bases between the two ends. Germline V gene lookup returns CDR1 DFQATT and CDR2 SNEGSKA (reference sequence). Here the CDR3 DNA reads TGCAGTGCAAGTATCTCCCGGGGTATGGGAACTGAAGCTTTCTTT. Protein: CSASISRGMGTEAFF.

The rearrangement uses TRBV24-1 and TRBJ2-7; D is possibly TRBD1 (6 bases). CDR3 length: 17 amino acids. The germline V gene has CDR1 KGHDR and CDR2 SFDVKD. Trimming took off 9 bases at V and 5 bases at J, with 28 bases between the two ends. The DNA for the CDR3 is TGTGCCACCTATCCCCCTCCGGGACATAGGACCGGAGACGAGCAGTACTTC. This encodes CATYPPPGHRTGDEQYF.

The gene calls are TRBV27 and TRBJ2-1; 7 nucleotides agree with TRBD2. Looked up from germline, CDR1 is MNHEY and CDR2 is SMNVEV (reference sequence). The CDR3 is made up of 14 amino acids. Losses at the gene ends were 3 bases for V and 8 bases for J; bases not matched to a gene: 7. The CDR3, as DNA: TGTGCCAGCAGTTTCCGCGGGAGTTTCGATGAGCAGTTCTTC. Translation: CASSFRGSFDEQFF.

The rearrangement joins TRBV3-1 (or the pseudogene TRBV3-2) to TRBJ2-1; D may be TRBD1 (5 bases). The CDR3 spans 12 residues. Germline-derived CDR1 and CDR2 are LGHDT and YNNKEL (reference sequence). The V and J ends lost 7 bases and 5 bases respectively, with 9 bases between them. The CDR3 DNA sequence: TGTGCCAGCATTCCAGGGAACAATGAGCAGTTCTTC. It yields the protein CASIPGNNEQFF.

The chain links TRBV28 to TRBJ2-7; TRBD1 aligns across 9 bases. The CDR3 totals 15 residues. The V gene end was trimmed by 5 bases and the J gene end by 1 base; junction bases not matched to a gene: 6. From germline, CDR1 is MDHEN and CDR2 SYDVKM. The CDR3 protein is CASSQRTGASYEQYF. CDR3 bases: TGTGCCAGCAGTCAACGGACAGGGGCTTCCTACGAGCAGTACTTC.

There are a few counts of this clone. This sequence joins TRBV7-2 and TRBJ2-7, with no clear D. CDR3 length equals 11 residues. CDR1 and CDR2 (germline): SGHTA, FQGNSA. V was clipped by 3 bases and J by 4 bases, with 4 bases between them. The CDR3 reads CASSFEYEQYF. As DNA, the CDR3 is TGTGCCAGCAGCTTTGAGTACGAGCAGTACTTC. Full variable domain (rest looked up from reference TRBV7-2 and TRBJ2-7): GAGVSQSPSNKVTEKGKDVELRCDPISGHTALYWYRQSLGQGLEFLIYFQGNSAPDKSGLPSDRFSAERTGGSVSTLTIQRTQQEDSAVYLCASSFEYEQYFGPGTRLTVT.

This clone was seen only a few times. CDR3 nucleotide sequence: TGTGCCAGCAGTCTAAGGGGGGGCTACGAGCAGTACTTC. This translates into CASSLRGGYEQYF. The chain has TRBV12-3 or TRBV12-4 and TRBJ2-7, with TRBD2 as a possible D gene (7 bases). This CDR3 is 13 amino acids long. Trimming removed 5 bases from V and 3 bases from J, with 11 bases in between.

There are a few counts of this clone. This chain connects TRBV12-5 to TRBJ2-7, with a tentative D call TRBD1 (6 bases). The V gene's germline CDR1 is LGHNT and CDR2 FRNRAP. The CDR3 has 14 amino acids. The ends were cut back, 5 bases at V and 3 bases at J, with 14 bases in the middle. DNA of the CDR3: TGTGCTAGTGGTCTCGACAGGTTTTACTACGAGCAGTACTTC. Protein sequence: CASGLDRFYYEQYF.

The chain couples TRBV6-4 to TRBJ2-1, with TRBD2 identical over 7 bases. Germline V lookup: CDR1 MRHNA, CDR2 SNTAGT. The CDR3 sequence is 17 residues long. J was trimmed by 2 bases and V by 3 bases; bases with no gene match: 10. The CDR3 coding sequence is TGTGCCAGCAGTGAGCCGAGGCTAGCGGATACCTACAATGAGCAGTTCTTC. This codes for CASSEPRLADTYNEQFF.

This sequence joins TRBV7-3 and TRBJ2-2; 10 bases are a match to TRBD1. The V gene's germline CDR1 is SGHTA and CDR2 FQGTGA. Trimming removed 4 bases from V and 6 bases from J; junction bases left unmatched: 8. This CDR3 has 16 residues. The CDR3 coding sequence is TGTGCCAGCAGCTCGACAGGGGGCCTCGAAGCCGGGGAGCTGTTTTTT. Translated, it gives CASSSTGGLEAGELFF.